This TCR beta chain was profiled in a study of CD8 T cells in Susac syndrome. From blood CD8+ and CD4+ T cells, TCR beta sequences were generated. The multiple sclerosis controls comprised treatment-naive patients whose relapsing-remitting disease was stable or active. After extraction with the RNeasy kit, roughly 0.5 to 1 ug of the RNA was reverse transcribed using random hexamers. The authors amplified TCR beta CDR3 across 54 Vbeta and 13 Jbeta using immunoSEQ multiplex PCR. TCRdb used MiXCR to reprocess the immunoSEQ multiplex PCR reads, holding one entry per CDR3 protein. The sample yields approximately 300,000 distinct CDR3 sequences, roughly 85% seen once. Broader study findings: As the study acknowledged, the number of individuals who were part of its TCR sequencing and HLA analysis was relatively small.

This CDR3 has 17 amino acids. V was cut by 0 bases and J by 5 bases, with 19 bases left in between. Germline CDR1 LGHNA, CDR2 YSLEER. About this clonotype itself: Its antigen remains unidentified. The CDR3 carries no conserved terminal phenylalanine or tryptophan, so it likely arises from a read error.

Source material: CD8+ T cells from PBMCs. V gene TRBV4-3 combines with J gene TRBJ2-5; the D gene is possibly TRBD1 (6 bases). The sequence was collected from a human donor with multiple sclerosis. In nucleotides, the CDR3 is TGCGCCAGCAGCCAAGATCTGTCCCAGGGGCTCGGGGAGACCCAGTACCTC. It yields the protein CASSQDLSQGLGETQYL.